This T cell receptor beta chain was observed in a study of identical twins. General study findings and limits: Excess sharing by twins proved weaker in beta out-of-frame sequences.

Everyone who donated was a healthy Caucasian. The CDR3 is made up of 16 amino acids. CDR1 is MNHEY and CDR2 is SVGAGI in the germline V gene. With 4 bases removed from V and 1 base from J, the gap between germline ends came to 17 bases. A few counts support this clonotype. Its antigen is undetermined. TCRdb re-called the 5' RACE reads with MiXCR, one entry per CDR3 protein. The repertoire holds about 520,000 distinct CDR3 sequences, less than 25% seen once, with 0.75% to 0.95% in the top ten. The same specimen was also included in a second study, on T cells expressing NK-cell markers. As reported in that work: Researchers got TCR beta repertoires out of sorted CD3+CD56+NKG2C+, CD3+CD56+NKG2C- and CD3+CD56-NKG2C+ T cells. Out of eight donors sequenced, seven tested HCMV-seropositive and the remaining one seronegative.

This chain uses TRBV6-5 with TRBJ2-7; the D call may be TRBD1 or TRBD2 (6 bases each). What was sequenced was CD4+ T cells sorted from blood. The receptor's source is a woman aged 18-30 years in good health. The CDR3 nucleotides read TGTGCCAGCAGTTCCCCCGGGGGCGGCGGGTCCTACGAGCAGTACTTC. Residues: CASSSPGGGGSYEQYF.